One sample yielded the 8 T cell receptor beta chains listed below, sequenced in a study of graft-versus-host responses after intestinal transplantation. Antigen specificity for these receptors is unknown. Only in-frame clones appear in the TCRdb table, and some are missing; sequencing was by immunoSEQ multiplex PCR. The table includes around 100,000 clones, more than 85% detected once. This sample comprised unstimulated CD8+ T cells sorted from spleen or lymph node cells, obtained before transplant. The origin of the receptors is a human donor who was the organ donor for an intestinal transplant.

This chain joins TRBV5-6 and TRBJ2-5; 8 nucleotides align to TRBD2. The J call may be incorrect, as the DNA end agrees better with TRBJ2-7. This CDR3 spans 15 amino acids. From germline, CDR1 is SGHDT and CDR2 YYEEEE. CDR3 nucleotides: TGTGCCAGCAGCTTGTGGGGCGCGGGAGGCGGCGAGCAGTACTTC. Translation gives CASSLWGAGGGEQYF.

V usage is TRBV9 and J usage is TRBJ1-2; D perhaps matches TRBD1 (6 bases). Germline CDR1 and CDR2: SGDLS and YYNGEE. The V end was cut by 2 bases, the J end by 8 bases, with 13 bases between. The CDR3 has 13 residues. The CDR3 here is CASSVGQGNGYTF. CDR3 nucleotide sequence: TGTGCCAGCAGCGTGGGGCAGGGGAACGGCTACACCTTC. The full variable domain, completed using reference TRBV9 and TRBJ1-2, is DSGVTQTPKHLITATGQRVTLRCSPRSGDLSVYWYQQSLDQGLQFLIQYYNGEERAKGNILERFSAQQFPDLHSELNLSSLELGDSALYFCASSVGQGNGYTFGSGTRLTVV.

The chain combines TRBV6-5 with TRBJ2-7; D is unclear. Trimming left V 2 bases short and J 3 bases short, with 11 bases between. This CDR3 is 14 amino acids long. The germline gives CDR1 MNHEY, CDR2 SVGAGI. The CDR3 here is CASSYASGFYEQYF. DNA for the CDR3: TGTGCCAGCAGTTACGCTTCAGGCTTCTACGAGCAGTACTTC.

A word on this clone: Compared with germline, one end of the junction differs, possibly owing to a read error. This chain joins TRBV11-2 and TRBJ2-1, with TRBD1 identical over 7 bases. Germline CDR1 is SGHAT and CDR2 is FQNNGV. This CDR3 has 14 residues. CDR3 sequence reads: CVSSLARGRDEQFF. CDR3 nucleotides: TGTGTCAGCAGCTTGGCTAGGGGGCGGGATGAGCAGTTCTTC. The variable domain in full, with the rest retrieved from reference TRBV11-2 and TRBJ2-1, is EAGVAQSPRYKIIEKRQSVAFWCNPISGHATLYWYQQILGQGPKLLIQFQNNGVVDDSQLPKDRFSAERLKGVDSTLKIQPAKLEDSAVYLCVSSLARGRDEQFFGPGTRLTVL.

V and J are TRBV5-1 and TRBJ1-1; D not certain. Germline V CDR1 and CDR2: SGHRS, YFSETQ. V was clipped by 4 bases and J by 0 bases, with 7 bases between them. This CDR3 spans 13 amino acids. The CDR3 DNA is TGCGCCAGCAGCAAATCCGTGAACACTGAAGCTTTCTTT. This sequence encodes CASSKSVNTEAFF.

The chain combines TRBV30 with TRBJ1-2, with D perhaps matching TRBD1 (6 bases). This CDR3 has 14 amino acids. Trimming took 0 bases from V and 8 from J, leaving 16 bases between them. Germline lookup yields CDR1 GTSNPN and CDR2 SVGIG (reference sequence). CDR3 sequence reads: CAWSVQGRSEGYTF. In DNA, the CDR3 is TGTGCCTGGAGTGTACAGGGAAGGTCGGAGGGCTACACCTTC.

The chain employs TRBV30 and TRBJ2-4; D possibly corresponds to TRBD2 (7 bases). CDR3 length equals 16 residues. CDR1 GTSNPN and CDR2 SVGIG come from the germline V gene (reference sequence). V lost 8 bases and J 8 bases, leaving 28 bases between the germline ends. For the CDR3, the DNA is TGTGCCCAAAGAGAAAAAGCCACTAGCGCAGGGGACATTCAGTACTTC. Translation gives CAQREKATSAGDIQYF.

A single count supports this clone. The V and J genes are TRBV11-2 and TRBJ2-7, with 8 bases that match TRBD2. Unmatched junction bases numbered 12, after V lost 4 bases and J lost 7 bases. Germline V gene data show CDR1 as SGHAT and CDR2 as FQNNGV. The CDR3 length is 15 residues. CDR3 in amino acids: CASSWASGTSLEQYF. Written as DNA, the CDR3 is TGTGCCAGCAGCTGGGCCTCCGGGACTAGTCTAGAGCAGTACTTC.